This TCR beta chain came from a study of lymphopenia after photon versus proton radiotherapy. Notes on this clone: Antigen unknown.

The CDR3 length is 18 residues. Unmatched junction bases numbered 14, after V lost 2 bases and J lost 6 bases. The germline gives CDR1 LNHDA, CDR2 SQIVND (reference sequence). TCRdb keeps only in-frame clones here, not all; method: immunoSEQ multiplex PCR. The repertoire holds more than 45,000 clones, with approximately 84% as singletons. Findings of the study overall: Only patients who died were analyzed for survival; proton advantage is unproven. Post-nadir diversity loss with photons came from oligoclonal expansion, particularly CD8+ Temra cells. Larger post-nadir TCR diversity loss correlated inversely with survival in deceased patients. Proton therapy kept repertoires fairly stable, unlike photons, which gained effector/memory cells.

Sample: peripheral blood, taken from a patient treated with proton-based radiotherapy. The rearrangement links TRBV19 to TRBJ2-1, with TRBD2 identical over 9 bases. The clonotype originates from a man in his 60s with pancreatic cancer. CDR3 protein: CASSIRPVGLAPGNEQFF. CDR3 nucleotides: TGTGCCAGTAGTATACGCCCCGTGGGACTAGCCCCCGGCAATGAGCAGTTCTTC.